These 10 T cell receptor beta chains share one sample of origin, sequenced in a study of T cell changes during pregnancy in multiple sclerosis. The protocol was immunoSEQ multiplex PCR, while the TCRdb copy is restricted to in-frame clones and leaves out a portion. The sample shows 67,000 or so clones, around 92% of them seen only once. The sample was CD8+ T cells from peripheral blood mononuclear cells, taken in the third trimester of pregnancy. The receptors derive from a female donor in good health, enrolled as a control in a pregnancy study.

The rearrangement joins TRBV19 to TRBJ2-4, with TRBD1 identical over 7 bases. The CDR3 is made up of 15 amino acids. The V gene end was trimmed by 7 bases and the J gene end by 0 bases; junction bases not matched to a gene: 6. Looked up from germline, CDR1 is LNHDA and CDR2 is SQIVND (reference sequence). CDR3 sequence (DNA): TGTGCCAGTACCGACAGGGTTACAGCCAAAAACATTCAGTACTTC. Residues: CASTDRVTAKNIQYF.

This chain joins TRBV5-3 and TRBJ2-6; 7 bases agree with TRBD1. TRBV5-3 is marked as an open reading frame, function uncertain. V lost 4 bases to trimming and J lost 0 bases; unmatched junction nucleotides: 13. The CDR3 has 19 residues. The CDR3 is CARSQRNRGTSSGANVLTF. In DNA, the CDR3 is TGTGCCAGAAGCCAACGGAACAGGGGAACTTCCTCTGGGGCCAACGTCCTGACTTTC.

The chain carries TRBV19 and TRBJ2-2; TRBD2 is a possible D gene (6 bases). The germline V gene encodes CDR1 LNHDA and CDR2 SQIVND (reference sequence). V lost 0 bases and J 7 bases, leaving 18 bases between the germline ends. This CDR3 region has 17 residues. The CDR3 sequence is CASSIDSTSLGNGELFF. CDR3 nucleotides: TGTGCCAGTAGTATAGACTCGACTAGTCTAGGCAACGGGGAGCTGTTTTTT.

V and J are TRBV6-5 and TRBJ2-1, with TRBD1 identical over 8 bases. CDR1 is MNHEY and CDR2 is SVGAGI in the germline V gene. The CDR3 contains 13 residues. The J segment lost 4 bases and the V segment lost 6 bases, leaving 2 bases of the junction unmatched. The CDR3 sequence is CASRRTGYNEQFF. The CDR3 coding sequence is TGTGCCAGCAGAAGGACAGGGTACAATGAGCAGTTCTTC.

Here the CDR3 DNA reads TGTGCCGTTATAAACAGGGCGAACACCGGGGAGCTGTTTTTT. Translating gives CAVINRANTGELFF. V usage is TRBV7-9 and J usage is TRBJ2-2; possibly TRBD1 for D (6 bases). Germline CDR1 SEHNR, CDR2 FQNEAQ (reference sequence). V lost 11 bases and J 0 bases, leaving 13 bases between the germline ends. CDR3 length: 14 amino acids.

CDR3 residues: CASRAGTGSNSNQPQHF. The CDR3 DNA follows: TGTGCCAGCAGGGCCGGGACCGGGAGTAATAGCAATCAGCCCCAGCATTTT. The J gene is TRBJ1-5, the V gene TRBV7-6; maybe TRBD1 (5 bases). V lost 6 bases and J lost 0, with 18 bases in between. The CDR3 loop spans 17 amino acids. Looked up from germline, CDR1 is SGHVS and CDR2 is FNYEAQ.

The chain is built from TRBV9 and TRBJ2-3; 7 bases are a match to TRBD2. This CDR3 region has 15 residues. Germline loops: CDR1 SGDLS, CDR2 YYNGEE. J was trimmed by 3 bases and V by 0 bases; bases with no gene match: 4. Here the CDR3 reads CASSVEGGGTDTQYF. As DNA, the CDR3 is TGTGCCAGCAGCGTAGAAGGCGGGGGTACAGATACGCAGTATTTT.

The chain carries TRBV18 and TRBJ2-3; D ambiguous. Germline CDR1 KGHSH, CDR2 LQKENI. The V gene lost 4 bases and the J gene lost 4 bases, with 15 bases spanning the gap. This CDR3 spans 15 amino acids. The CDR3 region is CASSRSLDWADTQYF. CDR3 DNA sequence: TGTGCCAGCTCACGGAGTCTGGATTGGGCAGATACGCAGTATTTT.

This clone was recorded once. CDR3 region: CASSPTGGGTYGYTF. CDR3 bases: TGTGCCAGCAGCCCGACAGGGGGCGGTACCTATGGCTACACCTTC. This chain links TRBV11-2 with TRBJ1-2; 10 bases match TRBD1. The CDR3 loop spans 15 amino acids. Germline V gene sequence: CDR1 SGHAT, CDR2 FQNNGV. The V and J ends lost 5 bases and 4 bases, in that order; junction bases with no gene match: 7.

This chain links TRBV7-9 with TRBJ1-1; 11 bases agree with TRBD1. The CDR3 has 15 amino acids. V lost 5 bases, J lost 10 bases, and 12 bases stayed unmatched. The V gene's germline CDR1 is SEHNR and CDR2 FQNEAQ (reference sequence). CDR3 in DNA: TGTGCCAGCAGCCCCTTTGGGGAGGACAGGGGGCGAGCTTTCTTT. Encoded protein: CASSPFGEDRGRAFF.